This note documents a single T cell receptor beta chain sequence. Its antigen is unknown. The data derive from a study of shared clonotypes between healthy human individuals. At deep level, the assay was performed. Sequencing used immunoSEQ multiplex PCR; TCRdb keeps in-frame clones, though not all of them. The repertoire includes over a million clones, about 76% of them detected once, and roughly 1.4% sits in the top ten. Trimming left V 1 base short and J 6 bases short, with 13 bases between. The germline CDR1 and CDR2 sequences are SGHTA and FQGNSA. CDR3 length equals 15 residues. Findings of the study overall: Since donors were few, the genetic and exposure-history diversity represented was limited.

Sequencing was done on a sample of memory CD4+ T cells sorted from blood. Regarding subset: CD45RA-negative fraction. The chain joins TRBV7-2 to TRBJ2-1; a weak D match, TRBD1 (5 bases). This TCR was sampled from a man aged 18-30 years in good health. The chain's CDR3 is CASSLGAGYGNEQFF. The CDR3, as DNA: TGTGCCAGCAGCTTAGGGGCAGGGTACGGCAATGAGCAGTTCTTC.